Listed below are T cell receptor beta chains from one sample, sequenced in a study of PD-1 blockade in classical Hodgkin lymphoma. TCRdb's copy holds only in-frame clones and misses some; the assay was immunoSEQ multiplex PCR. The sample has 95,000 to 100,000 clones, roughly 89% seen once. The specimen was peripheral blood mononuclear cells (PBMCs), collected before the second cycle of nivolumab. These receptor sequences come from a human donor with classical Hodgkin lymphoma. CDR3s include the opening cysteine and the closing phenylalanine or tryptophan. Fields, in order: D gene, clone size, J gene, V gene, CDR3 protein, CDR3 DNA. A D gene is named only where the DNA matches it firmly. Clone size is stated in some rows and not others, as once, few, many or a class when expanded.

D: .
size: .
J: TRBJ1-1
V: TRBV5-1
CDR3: CASIRDGGLRSTEAFF
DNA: TGCGCCAGCATTCGGGACGGGGGGCTACGGAGCACTGAAGCTTTCTTT

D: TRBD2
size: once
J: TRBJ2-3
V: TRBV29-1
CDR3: CSVGPAGGTDTQYF
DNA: TGCAGCGTGGGCCCGGCGGGGGGTACAGATACGCAGTATTTT

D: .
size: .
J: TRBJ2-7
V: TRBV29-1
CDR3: CSVVGSYEQYF
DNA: TGCAGCGTTGTCGGGTCCTACGAGCAGTACTTC

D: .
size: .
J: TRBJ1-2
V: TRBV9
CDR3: CASSVDDGPWGYTF
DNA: TGTGCCAGCAGCGTAGATGACGGACCGTGGGGCTACACCTTC

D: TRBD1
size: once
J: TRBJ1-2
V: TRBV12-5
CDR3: CASGLVLTRGNYGYTF
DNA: TGTGCTAGTGGTTTGGTACTAACCAGGGGGAACTATGGCTACACCTTC

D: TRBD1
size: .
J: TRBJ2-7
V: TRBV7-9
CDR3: CASSYGQAYEQYF
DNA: TGTGCCAGCAGCTACGGACAGGCATACGAGCAGTACTTC

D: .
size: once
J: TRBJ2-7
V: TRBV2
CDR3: CASTGGATYEQYF
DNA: TGTGCCAGCACAGGAGGGGCAACCTACGAGCAGTACTTC

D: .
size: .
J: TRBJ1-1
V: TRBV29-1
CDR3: CSGMTLPVRVNTEAFF
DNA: TGCAGCGGTATGACACTACCAGTTAGGGTGAACACTGAAGCTTTCTTT

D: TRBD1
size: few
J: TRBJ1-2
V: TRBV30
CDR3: CAWRNSIGTGGYGYTF
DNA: TGTGCCTGGAGGAATTCGATTGGGACAGGAGGGTATGGCTACACCTTC

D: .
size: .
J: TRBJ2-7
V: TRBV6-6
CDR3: CASSSGRPYEQYF
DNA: TGTGCCAGCAGTTCGGGACGGCCCTACGAGCAGTACTTC

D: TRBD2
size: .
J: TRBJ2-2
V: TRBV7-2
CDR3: CASSLPGLADNTGELFF
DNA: TGTGCCAGCAGCTTACCGGGACTAGCTGATAACACCGGGGAGCTGTTTTTT

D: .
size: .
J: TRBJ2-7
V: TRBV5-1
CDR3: CASSLRGFSTIGSYEQYF
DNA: TGCGCCAGCAGCTTAAGGGGGTTTAGTACTATCGGATCCTACGAGCAGTACTTC

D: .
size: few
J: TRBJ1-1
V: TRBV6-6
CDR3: CASSYSTGSEAFF
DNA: TGTGCCAGCAGTTACTCGACGGGGAGTGAAGCTTTCTTT

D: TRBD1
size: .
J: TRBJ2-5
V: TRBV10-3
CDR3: CAISEPRTGSQYF
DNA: TGTGCCATCAGTGAGCCAAGGACAGGGAGCCAGTACTTC

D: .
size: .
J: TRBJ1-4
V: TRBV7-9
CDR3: CASTLLNNPNEKLFF
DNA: TGTGCCAGCACCCTCCTGAACAACCCTAATGAAAAACTGTTTTTT

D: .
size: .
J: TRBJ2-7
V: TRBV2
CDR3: CASSETTGIHEQYF
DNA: TGTGCCAGCAGTGAAACCACAGGGATACACGAGCAGTACTTC

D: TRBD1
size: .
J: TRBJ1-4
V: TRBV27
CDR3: CASSLIGQGNEKLFF
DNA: TGTGCCAGCAGTTTAATAGGACAGGGGAATGAAAAACTGTTTTTT

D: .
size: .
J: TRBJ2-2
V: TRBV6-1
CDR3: CASSERRQVANTGELFF
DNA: TGTGCCAGCAGTGAACGCCGACAAGTGGCGAACACCGGGGAGCTGTTTTTT

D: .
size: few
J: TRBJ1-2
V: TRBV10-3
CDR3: CAINYYSEAGGGYTF
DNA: TGTGCCATCAATTATTATTCGGAGGCTGGGGGAGGCTACACCTTC

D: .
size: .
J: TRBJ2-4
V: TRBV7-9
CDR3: CASSLGTLRGVGGKNIQYF
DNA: TGTGCCAGCAGCTTAGGGACACTTCGCGGGGTAGGTGGCAAAAACATTCAGTACTTC

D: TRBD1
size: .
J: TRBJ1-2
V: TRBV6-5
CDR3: CASSYSGQGAYYGYTF
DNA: TGTGCCAGCAGTTACTCGGGACAGGGGGCATACTATGGCTACACCTTC

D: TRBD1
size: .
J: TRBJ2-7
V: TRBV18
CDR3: CASSRTGNYEQYF
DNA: TGTGCCAGCTCGCGGACAGGGAACTACGAGCAGTACTTC

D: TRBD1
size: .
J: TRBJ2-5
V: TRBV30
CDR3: CAWSLDRVQETQYF
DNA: TGTGCCTGGAGTCTTGACAGGGTCCAAGAGACCCAGTACTTC

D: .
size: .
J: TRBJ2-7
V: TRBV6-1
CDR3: CASSVRRGYEQYF
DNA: TGTGCCAGCAGTGTACGCAGGGGCTACGAGCAGTACTTC

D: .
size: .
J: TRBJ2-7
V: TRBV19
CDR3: CASRRGYEQYF
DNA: TGTGCCAGTAGAAGGGGCTACGAGCAGTACTTC

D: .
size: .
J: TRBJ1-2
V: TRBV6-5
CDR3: CASSYDRDGYTF
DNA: TGTGCCAGCAGTTACGACCGAGATGGCTACACCTTC

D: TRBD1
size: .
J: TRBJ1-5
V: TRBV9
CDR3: CASRPTGTYQPQHF
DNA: TGTGCCAGCCGCCCGACAGGGACCTATCAGCCCCAGCATTTT

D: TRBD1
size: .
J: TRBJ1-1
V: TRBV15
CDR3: CATSKWGQGLTEAFF
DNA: TGTGCCACCAGCAAATGGGGACAGGGTCTCACTGAAGCTTTCTTT

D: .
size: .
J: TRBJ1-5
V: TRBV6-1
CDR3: CASSVFGGTNNQPQHF
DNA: TGTGCCAGCAGTGTTTTTGGGGGCACCAACAATCAGCCCCAGCATTTT

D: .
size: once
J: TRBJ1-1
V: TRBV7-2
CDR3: CASSPDSLNTEAFF
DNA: TGTGCCAGCAGCCCGGACAGCTTGAACACTGAAGCTTTCTTT

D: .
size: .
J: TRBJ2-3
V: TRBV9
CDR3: CASSGGIADTQYF
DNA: TGTGCCAGCAGCGGGGGTATCGCAGATACGCAGTATTTT

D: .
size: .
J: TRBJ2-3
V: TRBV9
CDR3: CASSVATGTDTQYF
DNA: TGTGCCAGCAGCGTAGCTACGGGCACAGATACGCAGTATTTT

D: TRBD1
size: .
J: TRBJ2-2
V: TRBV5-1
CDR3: CASSLTGGWSGELFF
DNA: TGCGCCAGCAGCTTGACAGGGGGATGGTCCGGGGAGCTGTTTTTT

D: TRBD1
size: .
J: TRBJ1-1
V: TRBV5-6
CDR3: CASSSGQMNTEAFF
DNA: TGTGCCAGCAGCTCGGGACAGATGAACACTGAAGCTTTCTTT

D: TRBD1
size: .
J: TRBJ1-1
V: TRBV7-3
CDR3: CASSLYPGQGTMNTEAFF
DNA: TGTGCCAGCAGCTTATACCCAGGACAGGGGACTATGAACACTGAAGCTTTCTTT

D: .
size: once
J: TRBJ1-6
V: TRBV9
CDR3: CASSVGDGGPNSPLHF
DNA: TGTGCCAGCAGCGTAGGAGATGGGGGGCCTAATTCACCCCTCCACTTT

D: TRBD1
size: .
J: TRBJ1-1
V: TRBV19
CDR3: CASRRKWGTGGNTEAFF
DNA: TGTGCCAGTAGAAGGAAGTGGGGGACAGGGGGGAACACTGAAGCTTTCTTT

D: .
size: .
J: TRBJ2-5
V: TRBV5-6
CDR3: CASSLLGRGSYTETQYF
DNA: TGTGCCAGCAGCTTGCTTGGTAGGGGGTCCTATACGGAGACCCAGTACTTC

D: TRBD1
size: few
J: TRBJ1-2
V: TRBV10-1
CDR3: CASRAARDRVNYGYTF
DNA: TGCGCCAGCAGAGCCGCCCGGGACAGGGTTAACTATGGCTACACCTTC

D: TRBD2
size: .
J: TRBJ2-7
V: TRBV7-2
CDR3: CASSLEAPGRHYSYEQYF
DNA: TGTGCCAGCAGCTTAGAGGCCCCCGGGAGGCACTACTCCTACGAGCAGTACTTC

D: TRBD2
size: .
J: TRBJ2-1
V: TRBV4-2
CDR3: CASSQLAGGPYNEQFF
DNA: TGTGCCAGCAGCCAACTAGCGGGGGGACCCTACAATGAGCAGTTCTTC

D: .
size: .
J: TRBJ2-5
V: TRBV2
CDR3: CASSVIGVETQYF
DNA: TGTGCCAGCAGTGTGATAGGTGTGGAGACCCAGTACTTC

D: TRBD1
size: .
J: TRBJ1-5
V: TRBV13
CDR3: CASSFGTGEGPQHF
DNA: TGTGCCAGCAGCTTCGGGACAGGGGAAGGGCCCCAGCATTTT

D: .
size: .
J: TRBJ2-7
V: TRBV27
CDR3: CASSLRAGWDEQYF
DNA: TGTGCCAGCAGTTTACGGGCGGGTTGGGACGAGCAGTACTTC

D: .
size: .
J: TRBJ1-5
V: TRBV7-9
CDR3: CASSSGSYSNQPQHF
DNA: TGTGCCAGCAGCTCCGGGTCCTATAGCAATCAGCCCCAGCATTTT

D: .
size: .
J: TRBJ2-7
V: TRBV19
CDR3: CASGPTASSYEQYF
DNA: TGTGCCAGTGGACCGACGGCGAGCTCCTACGAGCAGTACTTC

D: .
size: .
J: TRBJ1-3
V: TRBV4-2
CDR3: CASSQEGTSGNTIYF
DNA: TGTGCCAGCAGCCAGGAGGGGACCTCTGGAAACACCATATATTTT

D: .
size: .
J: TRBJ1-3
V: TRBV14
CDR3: CASSPRGLGNTIYF
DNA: TGTGCCAGCAGCCCGCGAGGGCTGGGAAACACCATATATTTT